This T cell receptor beta chain is from a study of CD8 T cells in ankylosing spondylitis. The length of the CDR3 is 17 residues. Germline trimming cut 7 bases from V and 1 base from J; bases unmatched to any gene: 15. Germline-derived CDR1 and CDR2 are MNHEY and SVGAGI. TCRdb redid the calling of the 5' RACE reads with MiXCR, one entry per CDR3 protein. The table lists around 280,000 distinct CDR3 sequences, around 19% of them singletons. The sample comprised blood, either unsorted or a sorted T cell fraction (not recorded which). The clonotype comes from a male donor with ankylosing spondylitis or in good health (not recorded which). This chain uses TRBV6-5 with TRBJ1-1; 7 bases line up with TRBD1. This chain's CDR3 is CASMLGQPFSPNTEAFF. DNA for the CDR3: TGTGCCAGCATGTTGGGACAGCCCTTTTCCCCGAACACTGAAGCTTTCTTT.